This T cell receptor (beta chain) was profiled in a study of hypomethylating agent response in myelodysplastic syndrome. Overall study context: Mean age was around 70 +/- 6 years; diploid cytogenetics predominated.

Trimming stripped 4 bases from V and 3 bases from J, with 8 bases between. The CDR3 runs to 13 residues. CDR1 SGHRS and CDR2 YFSETQ come from the germline V gene. The method was immunoSEQ multiplex PCR; TCRdb's version includes in-frame clones alone and lacks a portion of them. The sample includes 1,000 to 1,500 clones, 84% of them seen just once. This TCR was sampled from a human donor with myelodysplastic syndrome. The gene calls are TRBV5-1 and TRBJ1-3; TRBD1 is a possible D gene (5 bases). Sequenced material: bone marrow, taken before or after starting hypomethylating agent treatment for myelodysplastic syndrome (not recorded which). The CDR3 DNA reads as TGCGCCAGCAGCCGGGACGGTGGAAACACCATATATTTT. It yields the protein CASSRDGGNTIYF.